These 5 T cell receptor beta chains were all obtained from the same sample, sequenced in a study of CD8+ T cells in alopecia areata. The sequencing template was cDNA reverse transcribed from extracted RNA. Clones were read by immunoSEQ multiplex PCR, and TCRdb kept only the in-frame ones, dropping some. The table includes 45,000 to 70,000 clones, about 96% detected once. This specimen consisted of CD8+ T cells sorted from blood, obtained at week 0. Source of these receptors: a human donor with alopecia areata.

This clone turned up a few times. Here the CDR3 DNA reads TGTGCCAGCAGTGTCTTCCGGGGGGGGGCTGAGACCCAGTACTTC. Amino acids: CASSVFRGGAETQYF. The chain combines TRBV25-1 with TRBJ2-5; 8 bases agree with TRBD2. V trimming: 4 bases; J trimming: 5 bases; junction bases outside the gene matches: 9. Germline-derived CDR1 and CDR2 are MGHDK and SYGVNS. The CDR3 totals 15 residues. The full variable domain, in which reference TRBV25-1 and TRBJ2-5 provide the parts outside the CDR3, is EADIYQTPRYLVIGTGKKITLECSQTMGHDKMYWYQQDPGMELHLIHYSYGVNSTEKGDLSSESTVSRIRTEHFPLTLESARPSHTSQYLCASSVFRGGAETQYFGPGTRLLVL.

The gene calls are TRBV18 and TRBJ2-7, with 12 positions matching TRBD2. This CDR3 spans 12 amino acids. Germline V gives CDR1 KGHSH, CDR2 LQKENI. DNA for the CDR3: TGTGCTACTAGCGGGGGGACCTACGAGCAGTACTTC. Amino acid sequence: CATSGGTYEQYF. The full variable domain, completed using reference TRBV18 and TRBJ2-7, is NAGVMQNPRHLVRRRGQEARLRCSPMKGHSHVYWYRQLPEEGLKFMVYLQKENIIDESGMPKERFSAEFPKEGPSILRIQQVVRGDSAAYFCATSGGTYEQYFGPGTRLTVT.

The chain's CDR3 is CASGLVVRDGGYNEQFF. CDR3 sequence (DNA): TGTGCTAGTGGTTTGGTAGTCAGGGACGGAGGATACAATGAGCAGTTCTTC. The chain carries TRBV12-5 and TRBJ2-1; D assignment may be TRBD1 or TRBD2 (5 bases each). V was trimmed by 0 bases and J by 4 bases, leaving 16 bases between them. CDR3 length: 17 amino acids. Per germline, CDR1 LGHNT and CDR2 FRNRAP.

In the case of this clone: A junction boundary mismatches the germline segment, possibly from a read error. The CDR3 DNA reads as TGTGCCAGCAGCTTCGCGAGCGGGGGCTACGATGAGCAGTTCTTC. Its translation: CASSFASGGYDEQFF. The chain uses TRBV7-3 and TRBJ2-1; 8 bases align to TRBD2. This CDR3 comprises 15 residues. Germline lookup yields CDR1 SGHTA and CDR2 FQGTGA.

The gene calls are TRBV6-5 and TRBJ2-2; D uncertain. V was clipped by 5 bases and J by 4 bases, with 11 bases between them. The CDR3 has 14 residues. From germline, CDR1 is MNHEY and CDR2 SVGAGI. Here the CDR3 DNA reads TGTGCCAGCAGTCGTTCTAGTTTCACCGGGGAGCTGTTTTTT. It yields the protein CASSRSSFTGELFF.